This is a list of T cell receptor beta chains from one sample in a study of Ad26.COV2.S vaccination and SARS-CoV-2 variants. Sequencing used immunoSEQ multiplex PCR; TCRdb keeps in-frame clones, though not all of them. The table shows about 250,000 clones, with around 87% occurring only once. The sample was peripheral blood, taken in a trial of Ad26.COV2.S vaccine versus placebo. These receptors were taken from a person aged 18 to 65 who received the Ad26.COV2.S COVID-19 vaccine or a placebo. Both conserved end residues are part of each CDR3. The order of the fields is J gene, V gene, clone size, D gene, CDR3 protein, CDR3 DNA. A D gene is named only where the DNA matches it firmly. The listing skips clone size in some rows; elsewhere it reads once, few, many or a size class.

j_gene: TRBJ2-7; v_gene: TRBV20-1; abundance: -; d_gene: TRBD2; CDR3aa: CSASPLAGGTYEQYF; CDR3nt: TGCAGTGCCAGTCCTCTAGCGGGAGGGACCTACGAGCAGTACTTC
j_gene: TRBJ2-2; v_gene: TRBV19; abundance: -; d_gene: -; CDR3aa: CASSPMAAGPTGELFF; CDR3nt: TGTGCCAGTAGTCCCATGGCAGCGGGTCCTACCGGGGAGCTGTTTTTT
j_gene: TRBJ2-7; v_gene: TRBV6-5; abundance: -; d_gene: TRBD1; CDR3aa: CASRDRSSYEQYF; CDR3nt: TGTGCCAGCCGGGACAGAAGCTCCTACGAGCAGTACTTC
j_gene: TRBJ1-2; v_gene: TRBV29-1; abundance: -; d_gene: -; CDR3aa: CSVENRVGYTF; CDR3nt: TGCAGCGTGGAAAACAGGGTTGGCTACACCTTC
j_gene: TRBJ1-1; v_gene: TRBV7-3; abundance: -; d_gene: -; CDR3aa: CASSLDPVGQNTEAFF; CDR3nt: TGTGCCAGCAGCCTTGATCCCGTGGGACAAAACACTGAAGCTTTCTTT
j_gene: TRBJ1-2; v_gene: TRBV30; abundance: -; d_gene: -; CDR3aa: CAWNKQTGDYGYTF; CDR3nt: TGTGCCTGGAATAAGCAAACTGGGGACTATGGCTACACCTTC
j_gene: TRBJ2-5; v_gene: TRBV3-1/TRBV3-2; abundance: -; d_gene: TRBD2; CDR3aa: CASSQEGRGSGQETQYF; CDR3nt: TGTGCCAGCAGCCAAGAAGGCCGCGGGAGTGGTCAAGAGACCCAGTACTTC
j_gene: TRBJ1-6; v_gene: TRBV28; abundance: -; d_gene: -; CDR3aa: CASSLLGVSGNSPLHF; CDR3nt: TGTGCCAGCAGTTTATTAGGGGTGTCAGGGAATTCACCCCTCCACTTT
j_gene: TRBJ2-7; v_gene: TRBV3-1/TRBV3-2; abundance: -; d_gene: TRBD2; CDR3aa: CASSRLAGPYEQYF; CDR3nt: TGTGCCAGCAGTCGACTAGCGGGCCCCTACGAGCAGTACTTC
j_gene: TRBJ1-2; v_gene: TRBV5-4; abundance: once; d_gene: -; CDR3aa: CASSLEGRGGYTF; CDR3nt: TGTGCCAGCAGCTTGGAGGGGCGGGGAGGCTACACCTTC
j_gene: TRBJ2-7; v_gene: TRBV27; abundance: -; d_gene: TRBD1; CDR3aa: CASMRTGELSYEQYF; CDR3nt: TGTGCCAGCATGAGGACAGGGGAGTTATCCTACGAGCAGTACTTC
j_gene: TRBJ1-6; v_gene: TRBV7-9; abundance: -; d_gene: -; CDR3aa: CASSPTAGRNSPLHF; CDR3nt: TGTGCCAGCAGCCCCACGGCAGGGCGCAATTCACCCCTCCACTTT
j_gene: TRBJ2-7; v_gene: TRBV7-9; abundance: -; d_gene: TRBD2; CDR3aa: CASSPGGTLYEQYF; CDR3nt: TGTGCCAGCAGCCCCGGGGGGACGCTCTACGAGCAGTACTTC
j_gene: TRBJ1-6; v_gene: TRBV15; abundance: -; d_gene: TRBD1; CDR3aa: CATSSPPGTGKKSPLHF; CDR3nt: TGTGCCACCAGCAGCCCTCCCGGGACAGGGAAGAAATCACCCCTCCACTTT
j_gene: TRBJ1-2; v_gene: TRBV11-2; abundance: -; d_gene: TRBD1; CDR3aa: CASSPETGVGYTF; CDR3nt: TGTGCCAGCAGCCCGGAGACAGGGGTGGGCTACACCTTC
j_gene: TRBJ1-1; v_gene: TRBV10-3; abundance: -; d_gene: -; CDR3aa: CAISEWGPNTEAFF; CDR3nt: TGTGCCATCAGTGAGTGGGGCCCGAACACTGAAGCTTTCTTT
j_gene: TRBJ2-1; v_gene: TRBV7-2; abundance: -; d_gene: -; CDR3aa: CASSEVVGNEQFF; CDR3nt: TGTGCCAGCAGCGAGGTGGTAGGGAATGAGCAGTTCTTC
j_gene: TRBJ2-4; v_gene: TRBV19; abundance: -; d_gene: -; CDR3aa: CASSAQVLAKNIQYF; CDR3nt: TGTGCCAGTAGTGCGCAGGTTTTAGCCAAAAACATTCAGTACTTC
j_gene: TRBJ2-1; v_gene: TRBV12-3/TRBV12-4; abundance: -; d_gene: -; CDR3aa: CASSEPYSDEQFF; CDR3nt: TGTGCCAGCAGTGAACCGTACAGTGATGAGCAGTTCTTC
j_gene: TRBJ2-1; v_gene: TRBV5-1; abundance: -; d_gene: TRBD1; CDR3aa: CASSSDRGNSYNEQFF; CDR3nt: TGCGCCAGCAGCTCGGACAGGGGTAACTCCTACAATGAGCAGTTCTTC
j_gene: TRBJ1-5; v_gene: TRBV5-1; abundance: -; d_gene: -; CDR3aa: CASSLVGENQPQHF; CDR3nt: TGCGCCAGCAGCTTGGTAGGGGAAAATCAGCCCCAGCATTTT
j_gene: TRBJ2-6; v_gene: TRBV6-5; abundance: -; d_gene: -; CDR3aa: CASSLGSSGANVLTF; CDR3nt: TGTGCCAGCAGCCTCGGCAGTTCTGGGGCCAACGTCCTGACTTTC
j_gene: TRBJ2-5; v_gene: TRBV5-1; abundance: -; d_gene: TRBD1; CDR3aa: CASSQQGEETQYF; CDR3nt: TGCGCCAGCAGCCAACAGGGGGAGGAGACCCAGTACTTC
j_gene: TRBJ1-1; v_gene: TRBV12-3/TRBV12-4; abundance: -; d_gene: -; CDR3aa: CASATGNTEAFF; CDR3nt: TGTGCCAGTGCGACAGGGAACACTGAAGCTTTCTTT
j_gene: TRBJ2-1; v_gene: TRBV3-1/TRBV3-2; abundance: -; d_gene: TRBD2; CDR3aa: CASSQSGSVAVEQFF; CDR3nt: TGTGCCAGCAGCCAAAGCGGGAGTGTGGCTGTTGAGCAGTTCTTC
j_gene: TRBJ2-1; v_gene: TRBV4-1; abundance: -; d_gene: -; CDR3aa: CASSQDGAGRSYNEQFF; CDR3nt: TGCGCCAGCAGCCAAGATGGGGCGGGACGCTCCTACAATGAGCAGTTCTTC
j_gene: TRBJ2-7; v_gene: TRBV27; abundance: -; d_gene: TRBD2; CDR3aa: CASSPGGAREQYF; CDR3nt: TGTGCCAGCAGCCCCGGGGGGGCCCGCGAGCAGTACTTC
j_gene: TRBJ2-1; v_gene: TRBV5-6; abundance: few; d_gene: TRBD2; CDR3aa: CASSSRQGRSGRTYNEQFF; CDR3nt: TGTGCCAGCAGCTCCCGTCAGGGTAGGAGCGGGAGGACCTACAATGAGCAGTTCTTC
j_gene: TRBJ2-7; v_gene: TRBV10-3; abundance: -; d_gene: TRBD1; CDR3aa: CAISDPGQGVTGGSTSYEQYF; CDR3nt: TGTGCCATCAGTGACCCGGGACAGGGGGTGACGGGGGGATCCACGAGCTACGAGCAGTACTTC
j_gene: TRBJ2-5; v_gene: TRBV7-2; abundance: -; d_gene: -; CDR3aa: CASSPVVLARETQYF; CDR3nt: TGTGCCAGCAGCCCGGTGGTGCTAGCCCGGGAGACCCAGTACTTC
j_gene: TRBJ2-2; v_gene: TRBV5-4; abundance: once; d_gene: -; CDR3aa: CASSVKGTGELFF; CDR3nt: TGTGCCAGCAGCGTTAAGGGTACCGGGGAGCTGTTTTTT
j_gene: TRBJ2-7; v_gene: TRBV25-1; abundance: -; d_gene: -; CDR3aa: CASSEVYEQYF; CDR3nt: TGTGCCAGCAGTGAAGTTTACGAGCAGTACTTC
j_gene: TRBJ1-1; v_gene: TRBV19; abundance: -; d_gene: -; CDR3aa: CASSIGREDTEAFF; CDR3nt: TGTGCCAGTAGTATAGGGAGGGAAGACACTGAAGCTTTCTTT
j_gene: TRBJ1-6; v_gene: TRBV12-3/TRBV12-4; abundance: -; d_gene: -; CDR3aa: CASSFGGSPLHF; CDR3nt: TGTGCCAGCAGTTTCGGTGGGTCACCCCTCCACTTT
j_gene: TRBJ2-3; v_gene: TRBV24-1; abundance: -; d_gene: -; CDR3aa: CATSDLREAGDTQYF; CDR3nt: TGTGCCACCAGTGATTTGAGGGAGGCAGGAGATACGCAGTATTTT
j_gene: TRBJ1-2; v_gene: TRBV7-6; abundance: -; d_gene: -; CDR3aa: CASSLFSSEEANYGYTF; CDR3nt: TGTGCCAGCAGCTTATTTTCGTCGGAGGAAGCTAACTATGGCTACACCTTC
j_gene: TRBJ2-7; v_gene: TRBV6-6; abundance: -; d_gene: TRBD1; CDR3aa: CASAQGQGKGAYEQYF; CDR3nt: TGTGCCAGCGCCCAGGGACAGGGCAAGGGGGCTTACGAGCAGTACTTC
j_gene: TRBJ2-5; v_gene: TRBV7-2; abundance: -; d_gene: -; CDR3aa: CASSLGSGLIQETQYF; CDR3nt: TGTGCCAGCAGCTTAGGTTCGGGACTGATCCAAGAGACCCAGTACTTC
j_gene: TRBJ2-2; v_gene: TRBV19; abundance: -; d_gene: -; CDR3aa: CASTRGTGELFF; CDR3nt: TGTGCCAGTACTCGGGGCACCGGGGAGCTGTTTTTT
j_gene: TRBJ2-5; v_gene: TRBV29-1; abundance: -; d_gene: TRBD2; CDR3aa: CSGTSGRQETQYF; CDR3nt: TGCAGCGGAACTAGCGGGCGCCAAGAGACCCAGTACTTC
j_gene: TRBJ2-7; v_gene: TRBV27; abundance: -; d_gene: -; CDR3aa: CASSLIGSEQYF; CDR3nt: TGTGCCAGCAGTTTAATAGGGAGCGAGCAGTACTTC
j_gene: TRBJ2-1; v_gene: TRBV5-1; abundance: -; d_gene: TRBD2; CDR3aa: CASSLSGGLEDEQFF; CDR3nt: TGCGCCAGCAGCCTAAGCGGGGGCCTAGAGGATGAGCAGTTCTTC
j_gene: TRBJ2-7; v_gene: TRBV27; abundance: -; d_gene: TRBD2; CDR3aa: CATSGSGRYEQYF; CDR3nt: TGTGCCACATCGGGTAGCGGGAGATACGAGCAGTACTTC
j_gene: TRBJ2-7; v_gene: TRBV3-1/TRBV3-2; abundance: few; d_gene: -; CDR3aa: CASSQSVRNEQYF; CDR3nt: TGTGCCAGCAGCCAATCCGTCCGGAACGAGCAGTACTTC
j_gene: TRBJ2-6; v_gene: TRBV6-1; abundance: -; d_gene: -; CDR3aa: CASSEAGYSVLTF; CDR3nt: TGTGCCAGCAGTGAAGCCGGTTATAGCGTCCTGACTTTC
j_gene: TRBJ1-4; v_gene: TRBV5-5; abundance: -; d_gene: -; CDR3aa: CASSFFTGNEKLFF; CDR3nt: TGTGCCAGCAGCTTTTTTACAGGGAATGAAAAACTGTTTTTT
j_gene: TRBJ1-1; v_gene: TRBV6-5; abundance: -; d_gene: TRBD1; CDR3aa: CASRFTGATEAFF; CDR3nt: TGTGCCAGCAGATTTACAGGGGCCACTGAAGCTTTCTTT
j_gene: TRBJ2-6; v_gene: TRBV7-8; abundance: -; d_gene: TRBD1; CDR3aa: CASSLGTGGYTSSGANVLTF; CDR3nt: TGTGCCAGCAGCCTGGGGACAGGGGGTTATACTTCCTCTGGGGCCAACGTCCTGACTTTC
j_gene: TRBJ1-1; v_gene: TRBV7-8; abundance: -; d_gene: -; CDR3aa: CASSLLSLGMGTEAFF; CDR3nt: TGTGCCAGCAGCTTATTATCACTGGGTATGGGTACTGAAGCTTTCTTT
j_gene: TRBJ1-4; v_gene: TRBV23-1; abundance: -; d_gene: -; CDR3aa: CAPEGDSTNEKLFF; CDR3nt: TGCGCACCAGAGGGGGACTCTACTAATGAAAAACTGTTTTTT
j_gene: TRBJ1-2; v_gene: TRBV27; abundance: -; d_gene: -; CDR3aa: CASRLGTNSYGYTF; CDR3nt: TGTGCCAGCAGGTTGGGAACAAATTCCTATGGCTACACCTTC
j_gene: TRBJ1-2; v_gene: TRBV5-1; abundance: -; d_gene: TRBD1; CDR3aa: CASSLGTGGYGYTF; CDR3nt: TGCGCCAGCAGCCTCGGGACAGGGGGCTATGGCTACACCTTC
j_gene: TRBJ2-1; v_gene: TRBV2; abundance: -; d_gene: TRBD2; CDR3aa: CASSSSGRRNEQFF; CDR3nt: TGTGCCAGCAGTTCTAGCGGGAGGAGAAATGAGCAGTTCTTC
j_gene: TRBJ1-4; v_gene: TRBV5-6; abundance: -; d_gene: TRBD1; CDR3aa: CASSFGTGGATNEKLFF; CDR3nt: TGTGCCAGCAGCTTCGGGACAGGGGGCGCAACTAATGAAAAACTGTTTTTT